The 28 T cell receptor beta chains below come from one sample, sequenced in a study of cytomegalovirus exposure and HLA in healthy donors. Use of 60 Vbeta and 13 Jbeta primers characterized the PCR. The method was immunoSEQ multiplex PCR; TCRdb's version includes in-frame clones alone and lacks a portion of them. The table includes about 180,000 clones, under 80% detected once. The sequencing input was PBMCs. The receptors were gathered from a woman between 50 and 59 years old in good health and CMV-seropositive.

The chain carries TRBV9 and TRBJ2-7; unclear D gene. The V gene lost 0 bases and the J gene lost 9 bases, with 13 bases spanning the gap. Looked up from germline, CDR1 is SGDLS and CDR2 is YYNGEE. The CDR3 runs 13 residues. CDR3 DNA: TGTGCCAGCAGCGTAGAAGGAACTACGGGGCAGTACTTC. Translating it yields CASSVEGTTGQYF.

The V gene is TRBV5-1, the J gene TRBJ2-4; 10 positions match TRBD1. The trim removed 0 bases at V and 0 bases at J, leaving 9 bases unmatched. The CDR3 is 19 amino acids. Germline V gene data show CDR1 as SGHRS and CDR2 as YFSETQ. CDR3 sequence: CASSLEATGGFIAKNIQYF. DNA for the CDR3: TGCGCCAGCAGCTTGGAGGCGACAGGGGGCTTTATAGCCAAAAACATTCAGTACTTC.

V usage is TRBV27 and J usage is TRBJ2-1, with 12 bases lining up with TRBD2. Trimming removed 9 bases from V and 7 bases from J; junction bases left unmatched: 4. This CDR3 is built from 13 residues. The germline V gene has CDR1 MNHEY and CDR2 SMNVEV (reference sequence). The CDR3 sequence: CASLAGGRNEQFF. The CDR3 coding sequence is TGTGCCAGTCTAGCGGGGGGGCGTAATGAGCAGTTCTTC.

The chain employs TRBV30 and TRBJ1-6; D not resolved. Germline V gene lookup returns CDR1 GTSNPN and CDR2 SVGIG (reference sequence). Trimming shortened V by 8 bases and J by 7 bases, and 12 bases separated the two germline ends. The CDR3 is 12 amino acids. The CDR3 nucleotides read TGTGCCCATAGCTCAGTGAATTCACCCCTCCACTTT. As protein: CAHSSVNSPLHF.

Comment on this clone: Other nucleotide sequences in the sample specify the same CDR3. V usage is TRBV6-1 and J usage is TRBJ2-1; TRBD1 agrees at 7 bases. V shed 5 bases and J 4 bases; nucleotides not matched to a gene: 5. Germline V gene lookup returns CDR1 MNHNS and CDR2 SASEGT. The CDR3 spans 14 residues. The CDR3 sequence is CASSPGTEYNEQFF. The CDR3 bases are TGTGCCAGCAGTCCCGGGACAGAGTACAATGAGCAGTTCTTC.

The V gene is TRBV5-6, the J gene TRBJ2-1, with D possibly matching TRBD1 (5 bases). There are 16 residues in the CDR3. V shed 6 bases and J shed 10 bases, with 26 bases lying between them. CDR1 is SGHDT and CDR2 is YYEEEE in the germline V gene. The CDR3: CASTSWSDISTGEQFF. CDR3 DNA: TGTGCCAGCACCTCGTGGTCGGACATCTCTACGGGCGAGCAGTTCTTC.

The sample holds one count of this clone. The chain recombines TRBV18 with TRBJ2-3; D is unclear. Germline V gene data show CDR1 as KGHSH and CDR2 as LQKENI. There are 13 residues in the CDR3. V dropped 6 bases and J dropped 6 bases, with 13 bases sitting between them. CDR3 residues: CASSPPWRDTQYF. CDR3 bases: TGTGCCAGCTCCCCTCCCTGGCGGGATACGCAGTATTTT. Supplemented by reference TRBV18 and TRBJ2-3, the full variable domain reads NAGVMQNPRHLVRRRGQEARLRCSPMKGHSHVYWYRQLPEEGLKFMVYLQKENIIDESGMPKERFSAEFPKEGPSILRIQQVVRGDSAAYFCASSPPWRDTQYFGPGTRLTVL.

The chain recombines TRBV19 with TRBJ1-1; 8 bases are shared with TRBD1. The CDR3 totals 17 residues. The trim removed 0 bases at V and 3 bases at J, leaving 9 bases unmatched. Germline lookup yields CDR1 LNHDA and CDR2 SQIVND (reference sequence). CDR3 in DNA: TGTGCCAGTAGTATAGATTCCCCCAGGGGGCTTGACACTGAAGCTTTCTTT. It codes for CASSIDSPRGLDTEAFF.

J is TRBJ1-2 and V is TRBV19; 8 nucleotides match TRBD1. With 5 bases clipped from V and 8 bases from J, the junction kept 10 bases outside the gene matches. The germline gives CDR1 LNHDA, CDR2 SQIVND (reference sequence). There are 14 residues in the CDR3. The CDR3, as DNA: TGTGCCAGTAGTCCGGACAGGGTTAATCAGGGCTACACCTTC. It encodes CASSPDRVNQGYTF.

The V and J genes are TRBV7-9 and TRBJ1-5, with 9 bases that match TRBD1. V shed 5 bases and J 0 bases; nucleotides not matched to a gene: 14. Germline V gene data show CDR1 as SEHNR and CDR2 as FQNEAQ (reference sequence). This CDR3 has 19 residues. CDR3 residues: CASSAPQYGDRDSNQPQHF. DNA for the CDR3: TGTGCCAGCAGCGCCCCTCAGTATGGGGACAGGGATAGCAATCAGCCCCAGCATTTT.

This clone was seen just once. The chain employs TRBV27 and TRBJ1-5, with D tentatively TRBD1 (5 bases). The germline gives CDR1 MNHEY, CDR2 SMNVEV (reference sequence). V lost 5 bases, J lost 1 base, and 12 bases lay in between. CDR3 length: 15 residues. The CDR3 reads CASSARTLSNQPQHF. The CDR3 bases are TGTGCCAGCAGTGCTCGGACATTGAGCAATCAGCCCCAGCATTTT.

The chain is built from TRBV2 and TRBJ1-1; 7 bases match TRBD1. The V gene end was trimmed by 10 bases and the J gene end by 3 bases; junction bases not matched to a gene: 11. Germline values: CDR1 SNHLY, CDR2 FYNNEI. This CDR3 region has 14 residues. DNA for the CDR3: TGTGCCACTGCAGGGGGAAGGATTGACACTGAAGCTTTCTTT. Protein product: CATAGGRIDTEAFF.

V usage is TRBV19 and J usage is TRBJ2-7; 7 bases are shared with TRBD1. The CDR3 extends over 13 amino acids. Per germline, CDR1 LNHDA and CDR2 SQIVND (reference sequence). Germline trimming cut 10 bases from V and 4 bases from J; bases unmatched to any gene: 10. The CDR3 nucleotides read TGTGCCACCCTCGGACAGGCTGGATACGAGCAGTACTTC. Translating it yields CATLGQAGYEQYF.

The V and J genes are TRBV27 and TRBJ1-2, with TRBD1 as a possible D gene (6 bases). This CDR3 is built from 12 residues. Germline V CDR1 and CDR2: MNHEY, SMNVEV (reference sequence). V was trimmed by 2 bases and J by 8 bases, leaving 9 bases between them. CDR3 in DNA: TGTGCCAGCAGTTTACAGGGGAAAGGCTACACCTTC. Protein sequence: CASSLQGKGYTF.

The chain links TRBV5-4 to TRBJ2-1; TRBD1 aligns across 12 bases. J was trimmed by 1 base and V by 2 bases; bases with no gene match: 10. This CDR3 comprises 19 residues. CDR1 SGHNT and CDR2 YYREEE come from the germline V gene (reference sequence). The CDR3 DNA reads as TGTGCCAGCAGCTTCGGGACAGGGGGCGCGTTGGGATCCTACAATGAGCAGTTCTTC. It is translated as CASSFGTGGALGSYNEQFF.

This clone was recorded only once. V and J are TRBV30 and TRBJ1-5; D is unclear. The V gene's germline CDR1 is GTSNPN and CDR2 SVGIG (reference sequence). The CDR3 is 16 amino acids. The ends were cut back, 0 bases at V and 4 bases at J, with 16 bases in the middle. The CDR3 loop reads CAWSVLGGLLNQPQHF. The DNA of the CDR3 is TGTGCCTGGAGTGTACTAGGAGGGCTGCTAAATCAGCCCCAGCATTTT. Full variable domain (rest looked up from reference TRBV30 and TRBJ1-5): SQTIHQWPATLVQPVGSPLSLECTVEGTSNPNLYWYRQAAGRGLQLLFYSVGIGQISSEVPQNLSASRPQDRQFILSSKKLLLSDSGFYLCAWSVLGGLLNQPQHFGDGTRLSIL.

The J gene is TRBJ1-1, the V gene TRBV4-1, with D unresolved. Germline assignment: CDR1 MGHRA and CDR2 YSYEKL. Between the trimmed V and J ends, which lost 2 bases and 7 bases, there was a span of 17 bases. The CDR3 totals 15 residues. This CDR3 reads CASSQPDRREVEAFF. In nucleotides, the CDR3 is TGCGCCAGCAGCCAACCGGACCGACGGGAGGTTGAAGCTTTCTTT.

The chain links TRBV6-1 to TRBJ1-1; D is uncertain. Trimming took 6 bases from V and 3 from J, leaving 11 bases between them. The CDR3 runs 13 residues. Per germline, CDR1 MNHNS and CDR2 SASEGT. The CDR3 reads CASSPTRYTEAFF. The CDR3 DNA follows: TGTGCCAGCAGCCCCACTAGGTACACTGAAGCTTTCTTT.

This sequence joins TRBV7-9 and TRBJ1-1; TRBD1 is a possible D gene (5 bases). This CDR3 region has 15 residues. Germline loops: CDR1 SEHNR, CDR2 FQNEAQ (reference sequence). Trimming cost V 5 bases and J 4 bases, with 17 bases left between them. The CDR3 loop is CASSTREGIRTEAFF. The CDR3 DNA reads TGTGCCAGCAGCACCCGGGAGGGGATACGCACTGAAGCTTTCTTT.

The chain couples TRBV10-3 to TRBJ2-2; 10 nucleotides align to TRBD2. Germline assignment: CDR1 ENHRY and CDR2 SYGVKD. There are 15 residues in the CDR3. Unmatched junction bases numbered 6, after V lost 8 bases and J lost 3 bases. The CDR3 bases are TGTGCCATCGGCCCGGGACTAGCGTACACCGGGGAGCTGTTTTTT. It is translated as CAIGPGLAYTGELFF.

The chain uses TRBV15 and TRBJ2-7; D perhaps matches TRBD1 (5 bases). The germline V and J ends were trimmed by 0 bases and 6 bases, with 18 bases remaining between them. The CDR3 is 16 residues long. Looked up from germline, CDR1 is LNHNV and CDR2 is YYDKDF (reference sequence). This CDR3 reads CATSREAVLNQGEQYF. The CDR3 DNA follows: TGTGCCACCAGCAGAGAAGCAGTATTGAACCAGGGCGAGCAGTACTTC.

This clone turned up a few times. The genes are TRBV4-1 and TRBJ2-1; 7 bases map to TRBD2. The CDR3 is 16 amino acids. The germline V gene has CDR1 MGHRA and CDR2 YSYEKL. The V gene end was trimmed by 0 bases and the J gene end by 5 bases; junction bases not matched to a gene: 7. The CDR3 DNA reads as TGCGCCAGCAGCCAAGACTGGCTAGCGGTTAACAATGAGCAGTTCTTC. It encodes CASSQDWLAVNNEQFF.

Regarding this clone: The sample has other DNA sequences that encode this CDR3 too. V usage is TRBV29-1 and J usage is TRBJ2-5; D gene ambiguous. CDR3 length equals 12 residues. Germline CDR1 is SQVTM and CDR2 is ANQGSEA. Trimming removed 1 base at V and 3 bases at J, with 6 bases between. The DNA of the CDR3 is TGCAGCGTTGAAGGACAAAAAGAGACCCAGTACTTC. Protein: CSVEGQKETQYF.

The V call is TRBV7-8, the J call TRBJ1-2; D is possibly TRBD1 (6 bases). Trimming removed 1 base at V and 7 bases at J, with 10 bases between. The CDR3 runs 13 residues. Germline V gene sequence: CDR1 SGHVS, CDR2 FQNEAQ. CDR3 loop: CASSLDRESGYTF. The CDR3 DNA sequence: TGTGCCAGCAGCTTAGACAGGGAAAGTGGCTACACCTTC. The variable domain in full, with the rest retrieved from reference TRBV7-8 and TRBJ1-2, is GAGVSQSPRYKVAKRGQDVALRCDPISGHVSLFWYQQALGQGPEFLTYFQNEAQLDKSGLPSDRFFAERPEGSVSTLKIQRTQQEDSAVYLCASSLDRESGYTFGSGTRLTVV.

The J gene is TRBJ2-5, the V gene TRBV6-5; TRBD1 matches 9 bases. Trimming at V came to 6 bases and at J to 1 base, leaving 6 bases not matched to a gene. This CDR3 is 15 amino acids long. Per germline, CDR1 MNHEY and CDR2 SVGAGI. In DNA form, the CDR3 reads TGTGCCAGCAGGGCCACAGGGGGCGGCCAAGAGACCCAGTACTTC. Its translation: CASRATGGGQETQYF.

The chain couples TRBV7-3 to TRBJ2-3; the match to TRBD2 covers 7 bases. This CDR3 region has 15 residues. CDR1 is SGHTA, CDR2 FQGTGA, per germline. Trimming cost V 5 bases and J 2 bases; bases outside gene matches: 7. The CDR3 DNA is TGTGCCAGCAGCCCGTTAGCGGGCCTCACAGATACGCAGTATTTT. The encoded protein is CASSPLAGLTDTQYF.

The chain links TRBV6-5 to TRBJ2-7; the D gene is possibly TRBD1 (5 bases). V lost 5 bases and J 6 bases, leaving 11 bases between the germline ends. This CDR3 has 12 amino acids. Germline V gene data show CDR1 as MNHEY and CDR2 as SVGAGI. This CDR3 reads CASSTQGSEQYF. For the CDR3, the DNA is TGTGCCAGCAGTACCCAGGGAAGCGAGCAGTACTTC.

This clone showed up just a few times. The rearrangement joins TRBV7-8 to TRBJ2-7; D is unresolved. The V end was cut by 1 base, the J end by 4 bases, with 14 bases between. The V gene's germline CDR1 is SGHVS and CDR2 FQNEAQ. The CDR3 loop spans 15 amino acids. The CDR3 loop is CASSLDIRQDYEQYF. The CDR3 DNA follows: TGTGCCAGCAGCTTAGATATTCGGCAGGATTACGAGCAGTACTTC.